The 3 T cell receptor beta chains given below trace back to one sample, sequenced in a study of shared clonotypes between healthy human individuals. Generated by immunoSEQ multiplex PCR, the TCRdb table keeps only in-frame clones and is missing some. The sample has millions of clones, more than 85% seen once. Material for sequencing was naive CD4+ T cells from PBMCs. As for subset: CD45RA+ positively selected. The receptors were gathered from a man younger than 35 in good health. Some clones in this sample may be carry-over from other donors' samples.

As concerns this clone: Other DNA sequences in the same sample also yield this CDR3. The chain joins TRBV28 to TRBJ1-2; no firm D call. The V and J ends lost 1 base and 5 bases respectively, with 5 bases between them. The CDR3 sequence is 12 residues long. Germline lookup yields CDR1 MDHEN and CDR2 SYDVKM. CDR3 protein: CASSLFGYGYTF. Here the CDR3 DNA reads TGTGCCAGCAGTTTATTTGGTTATGGCTACACCTTC.

The rearrangement links TRBV7-2 to TRBJ1-2; D call uncertain. V shed 2 bases and J shed 5 bases, with 15 bases lying between them. CDR3 size: 15 residues. Germline V lookup: CDR1 SGHTA, CDR2 FQGNSA. The CDR3 sequence: CASSLSRAETYGYTF. Here the CDR3 DNA reads TGTGCCAGCAGCTTATCTAGGGCAGAAACTTATGGCTACACCTTC.

Comment on this clone: At the DNA level, this CDR3 is encoded by other sequences in the same sample as well. This rearrangement joins TRBV5-1 to TRBJ1-1; possible D gene TRBD1, 6 bases. The germline gives CDR1 SGHRS, CDR2 YFSETQ. V lost 4 bases to trimming and J lost 3 bases, with 10 bases between them. The CDR3 loop spans 13 amino acids. CDR3 nucleotide sequence: TGCGCCAGCAGCCGGGGGGGCGACACTGAAGCTTTCTTT. Residues: CASSRGGDTEAFF.